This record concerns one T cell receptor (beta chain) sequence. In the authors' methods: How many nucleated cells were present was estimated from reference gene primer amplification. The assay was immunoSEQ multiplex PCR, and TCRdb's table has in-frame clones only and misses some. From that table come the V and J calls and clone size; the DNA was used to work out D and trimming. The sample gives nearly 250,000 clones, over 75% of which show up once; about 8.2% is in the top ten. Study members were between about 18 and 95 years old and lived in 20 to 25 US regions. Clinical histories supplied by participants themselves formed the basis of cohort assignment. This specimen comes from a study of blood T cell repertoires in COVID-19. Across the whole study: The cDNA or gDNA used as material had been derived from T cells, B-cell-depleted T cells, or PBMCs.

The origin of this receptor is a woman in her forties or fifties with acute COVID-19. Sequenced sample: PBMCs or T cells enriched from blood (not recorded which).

CDR3 bases: TGTGCTAGTGGTTTCCAACTCCTTGAAGCTTTCTTT. This encodes CASGFQLLEAFF. This chain links TRBV12-5 with TRBJ1-1; unclear D gene. The germline V gene encodes CDR1 LGHNT and CDR2 FRNRAP. Trimming removed 3 bases at V and 7 bases at J, with 9 bases between. This CDR3 is 12 amino acids long.